Presented here are 3 T cell receptor beta chains from one specimen sequenced in a study of PD-1 blockade in classical Hodgkin lymphoma. With no exception, relapse followed autologous stem cell transplantation in all patients, and brentuximab vedotin exposure varied. Measured with immunoSEQ multiplex PCR; TCRdb has only the in-frame clones, and not every one. Found here are 4,500 to 5,500 clones, around 66% of them singletons; the top ten hold around 60%. The sample was peripheral blood mononuclear cells (PBMCs), taken before the second cycle of nivolumab. Source of these receptors: a human donor with classical Hodgkin lymphoma.

This sequence joins TRBV6-4 and TRBJ1-1; D call uncertain. V was trimmed by 4 bases and J by 1 base, leaving 10 bases between them. The CDR3 is made up of 14 amino acids. Germline CDR1 MRHNA, CDR2 SNTAGT. The DNA of the CDR3 is TGTGCCAGCAGTGCTTCTCCGGGGAACACTGAAGCTTTCTTT. This encodes CASSASPGNTEAFF.

The rearrangement joins TRBV5-1 to TRBJ1-6; 10 nucleotides agree with TRBD1. Germline loops: CDR1 SGHRS, CDR2 YFSETQ. V dropped 4 bases and J dropped 5; count of bases not matched to a gene: 3. The CDR3 sequence is 15 residues long. The CDR3 protein is CASSKGQGNNSPLHF. The DNA for the CDR3 is TGCGCCAGCAGCAAGGGACAGGGGAATAATTCACCCCTCCACTTT.

The chain carries TRBV7-6 and TRBJ2-7, with TRBD1 matching 11 bases. The CDR3 sequence is 15 residues long. Germline trimming cut 5 bases from V and 6 bases from J; bases unmatched to any gene: 9. The germline V gene encodes CDR1 SGHVS and CDR2 FNYEAQ. The CDR3: CASSSGQGAKAEQYF. Here the CDR3 DNA reads TGTGCCAGCAGCAGTGGACAGGGGGCCAAAGCCGAGCAGTACTTC.